The clone carrying this TCR beta chain has only a few counts. Its antigen is undetermined. The data were taken from a study of T cells in Graves' hyperthyroidism and ophthalmopathy. Study-level points and caveats: Blood also showed most of the thyroid clonotypes that were expanded above 0.001.

Authors of the study amplified TCR beta CDR3 regions from RNA transcripts. The HTBI primer set drove a first-round RT-PCR of the TCR CDR3. Via MiXCR, TCRdb re-called the multiplex PCR reads, giving one row per CDR3 protein. The sample includes about 600,000 distinct CDR3 sequences, 14% of them seen just once. With V trimmed by 5 bases and J by 1 base, 23 bases remained unmatched. Germline values: CDR1 SGHAT, CDR2 FQNNGV. The CDR3 has 21 residues. PBMCs were obtained from about 9.9 ml fresh peripheral blood. This chain connects TRBV11-2 to TRBJ2-7; 10 nucleotides match TRBD1. The source is a woman aged 18-29 years with Graves' ophthalmopathy. Specimen: blood. For the CDR3, the DNA is TGTGCCAGCAGCCTGGGACAGGGGTTTCTCAGCGGGGTAGCGCAATCCTACGAGCAGTACTTC. Protein sequence: CASSLGQGFLSGVAQSYEQYF.